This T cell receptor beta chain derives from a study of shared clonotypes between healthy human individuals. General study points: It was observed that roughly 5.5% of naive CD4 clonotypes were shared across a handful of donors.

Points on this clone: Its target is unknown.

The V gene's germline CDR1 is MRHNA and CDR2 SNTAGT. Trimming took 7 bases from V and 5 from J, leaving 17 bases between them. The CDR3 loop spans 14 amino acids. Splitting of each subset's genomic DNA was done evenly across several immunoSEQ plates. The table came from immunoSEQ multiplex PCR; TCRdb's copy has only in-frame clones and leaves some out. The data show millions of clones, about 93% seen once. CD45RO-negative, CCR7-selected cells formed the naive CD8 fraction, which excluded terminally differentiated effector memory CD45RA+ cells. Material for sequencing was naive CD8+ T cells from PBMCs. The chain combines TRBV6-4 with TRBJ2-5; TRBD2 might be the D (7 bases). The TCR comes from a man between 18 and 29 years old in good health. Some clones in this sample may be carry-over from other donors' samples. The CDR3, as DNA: TGTGCCAGCATCACGAAGGGGGGGGTGGAGACCCAGTACTTC. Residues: CASITKGGVETQYF.